The present T cell receptor (beta chain) was sequenced within a study of human T cells and chemical hapten exposure. At the level of the study: Each patient's scalp received weekly diphenylcyclopropenone throughout the approximately 25-week study. Patch testing placed 0.01% DPC on the upper back, with readings at 6 days. Whole-study results and caveats: Relative to control repertoires, expanded TCRs gave rise to significantly more large CDR3 similarity clusters.

This clonotype has just a few counts. Antigen specificity is unknown. Original data processing: A typical sample had around 96,000 TCRs, with roughly 23,224 to 690,600 overall. TCRdb reprocessed the RACE reads via MiXCR and lists one record per CDR3 protein. The V and J calls reflect TCRdb's pipeline rather than the authors' work. The table records 300,000 to 400,000 distinct CDR3 sequences, about 7% of them present only once. Time point specified: patch test 1, 2 weeks after DPC sensitization. Treatment described: therapeutic diphenylcyclopropenone sensitization with weekly scalp DPC. Per the germline V gene, CDR1 is MNHEY and CDR2 is SMNVEV (reference sequence). Trimming took 6 bases from V and 15 from J, leaving 30 bases between them. The CDR3 has 17 residues.

Here the sequenced sample was whole blood, taken in connection with sensitization to the hapten diphenylcyclopropenone (DPC). The genes are TRBV27 and TRBJ2-6, with D perhaps TRBD1 (5 bases). The origin of this receptor is a young woman with alopecia areata. Some clones in this sample may be carry-over from other donors' samples. The CDR3 DNA follows: TGTGCCAGCAGCGACCCTTCCATTTCTGACAGACACAAGACCCTGACTTTC. Translation gives CASSDPSISDRHKTLTF.